These T cell receptor beta chains were read from a single sample in a study of T cell repertoires and Cas9 in healthy adults. Produced via immunoSEQ multiplex PCR; TCRdb's table is partial and in-frame only. The sample shows more than 20,000 clones, 90% of them seen only once. Sequencing was performed on CD4+ effector T cells (CD127+, CD25-, CD137-, CD154-) from PBMCs; culture status not recorded. The receptors shown here come from a human donor in good health. CDR3s include the opening cysteine and the closing phenylalanine or tryptophan. D genes are given only for firm matches. Size values are once, few and many counts, or a class for expanded clones, and some rows have none.

CDR3aa	CDR3nt	v_gene	j_gene	abundance	d_gene
CASSRRDRGSTGELFF	TGTGCCAGCTCGCGCCGGGACAGGGGGTCCACCGGGGAGCTGTTTTTT	TRBV18	TRBJ2-2	-	TRBD1
CASRVKPSTDTQYF	TGTGCCAGCAGAGTAAAGCCGAGCACAGATACGCAGTATTTT	TRBV6-5	TRBJ2-3	-	-
CASSELLAGNSETQYF	TGTGCCAGCAGTGAATTGCTAGCGGGGAACTCAGAGACCCAGTACTTC	TRBV25-1	TRBJ2-5	-	TRBD2
CAWSGRGLNEKLFF	TGTGCCTGGAGTGGAAGGGGGCTGAATGAAAAACTGTTTTTT	TRBV30	TRBJ1-4	-	TRBD1
CASRGNYGYTF	TGTGCCAGCAGGGGGAACTATGGCTACACCTTC	TRBV2	TRBJ1-2	-	-
CATSGRHAEAFF	TGTGCCACCTCGGGGAGACATGCTGAAGCTTTCTTT	TRBV10-3	TRBJ1-1	-	-
CASGPRSSYNEQFF	TGTGCCAGCGGACCTCGGAGCTCCTACAATGAGCAGTTCTTC	TRBV6-1	TRBJ2-1	-	-
CASSSPGELFF	TGTGCCAGCAGCTCCCCCGGGGAGCTGTTTTTT	TRBV13	TRBJ2-2	-	-
CASSLTGGKDTQYF	TGTGCCAGCAGCTTGACAGGAGGGAAAGATACGCAGTATTTT	TRBV11-3	TRBJ2-3	-	-
CASSRTGQMNTEAFF	TGTGCCAGCAGTCGAACCGGACAGATGAACACTGAAGCTTTCTTT	TRBV11-2	TRBJ1-1	-	-
CASSSERYSNQPQHF	TGTGCCAGCAGTTCGGAGAGGTATAGCAATCAGCCCCAGCATTTT	TRBV6-1	TRBJ1-5	-	-
CASSQEVQTGEQFF	TGTGCCAGCAGCCAAGAAGTGCAGACGGGTGAGCAGTTCTTC	TRBV14	TRBJ2-1	-	-
CASSEMTGFNQPQHF	TGTGCCAGCAGTGAAATGACGGGGTTTAATCAGCCCCAGCATTTT	TRBV6-1	TRBJ1-5	few	-